The sequence of this T cell receptor beta chain was determined in a study of OX40 agonist ivuxolimab in advanced cancers. Study-wide findings and caveats: Doses of 0.1 to 3.0 mg/kg were accompanied by clonal expansion of CD4+ and CD8+ blood T cells by week 6.

Germline CDR1 SNHLY, CDR2 FYNNEI. The CDR3 consists of 11 residues. V shed 8 bases and J shed 4 bases, with 9 bases lying between them. Assay: immunoSEQ multiplex PCR; the TCRdb copy retains only in-frame clones and omits some. The table includes 65,000 to 75,000 clones, about 90% detected once. Turning to this clone: The antigen is not known.

The TCR was taken from an adult with an advanced solid tumor such as melanoma, head and neck, liver or kidney cancer. This specimen was CD4+ or CD8+ T cells sorted from blood, taken in a trial of the OX40 agonist ivuxolimab. The chain links TRBV2 to TRBJ2-7, with D uncertain. CDR3 residues: CASGPIYEQYF. CDR3 bases: TGTGCCAGCGGCCCCATTTACGAGCAGTACTTC.